This T cell receptor (beta chain) was documented in a study of T cell repertoires and HLA-DP antigens. Study-level information: Versus self, one alloantigen differed at one groove amino acid, the other at about 10. Two male donors and one female donor spanned ages 18-to-29 through 60-to-69. Study-wide findings and caveats: Total CD4+ responders were stimulated by HeLa antigen-presenting cells.

Germline V CDR1 and CDR2: SGHVS, FQNEAQ. After removal of 5 bases from V and 2 bases from J, the junction contained 10 bases not matched to a gene. CDR3 length: 17 amino acids. Profiling relied on immunoSEQ multiplex PCR, and the TCRdb table lists in-frame clones only, not all of them. The sample holds some 110,000 clones; 85% to 95% are singletons and the top ten take over 0.25%. In regard to this clone: Its specificity is not known.

CD4+ T cells were isolated untouched, approximately 98% pure. Sequencing was done on a sample of CD4+ T cells from PBMCs. The V and J genes are TRBV7-8 and TRBJ1-2, with 11 bases that match TRBD1. This receptor was identified in a woman between 18 and 29 years old in good health and CMV-seronegative. The CDR3 DNA is TGTGCCAGCAGCCTAGATGGGACAGGGGGAGGAAACTATGGCTACACCTTC. Protein: CASSLDGTGGGNYGYTF.